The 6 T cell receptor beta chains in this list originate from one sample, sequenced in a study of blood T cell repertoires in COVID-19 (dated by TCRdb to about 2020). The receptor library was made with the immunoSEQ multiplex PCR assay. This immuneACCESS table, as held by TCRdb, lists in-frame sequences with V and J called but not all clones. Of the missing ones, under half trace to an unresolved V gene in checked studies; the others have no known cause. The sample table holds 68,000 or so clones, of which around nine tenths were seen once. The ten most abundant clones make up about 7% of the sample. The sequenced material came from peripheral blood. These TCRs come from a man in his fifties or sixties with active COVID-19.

CDR3 protein: CASSLRGTSTDTQYF. CDR3 coding DNA: TGTGCCAGCAGCTTAAGAGGGACTAGCACAGATACGCAGTATTTT. V and J are TRBV11-3 and TRBJ2-3; TRBD2 might be the D (6 bases). Germline CDR1 reads SGHNT; CDR2 reads YENEEA. The CDR3 loop spans 15 amino acids. Trimming stripped 2 bases from V and 0 bases from J, with 9 bases between.

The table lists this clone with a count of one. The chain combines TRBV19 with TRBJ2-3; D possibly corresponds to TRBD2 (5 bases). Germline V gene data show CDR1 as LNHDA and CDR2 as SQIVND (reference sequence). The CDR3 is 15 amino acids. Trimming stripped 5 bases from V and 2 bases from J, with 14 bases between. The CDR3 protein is CASSQRAGNTDTQYF. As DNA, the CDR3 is TGTGCCAGTAGTCAGAGGGCAGGAAACACAGATACGCAGTATTTT.

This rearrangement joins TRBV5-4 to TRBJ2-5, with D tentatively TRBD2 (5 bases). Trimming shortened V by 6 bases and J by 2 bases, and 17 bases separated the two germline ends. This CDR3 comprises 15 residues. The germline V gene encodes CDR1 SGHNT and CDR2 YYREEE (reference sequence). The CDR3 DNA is TGTGCCAGCACCAACTTAGGGCTAGCACAAGAGACCCAGTACTTC. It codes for CASTNLGLAQETQYF.

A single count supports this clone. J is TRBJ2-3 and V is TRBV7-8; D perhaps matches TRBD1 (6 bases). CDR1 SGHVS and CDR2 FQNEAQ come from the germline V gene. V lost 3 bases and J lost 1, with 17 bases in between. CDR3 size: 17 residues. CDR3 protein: CASSFGFGAGGTDTQYF. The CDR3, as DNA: TGTGCCAGCAGCTTCGGTTTTGGGGCAGGGGGCACAGATACGCAGTATTTT.

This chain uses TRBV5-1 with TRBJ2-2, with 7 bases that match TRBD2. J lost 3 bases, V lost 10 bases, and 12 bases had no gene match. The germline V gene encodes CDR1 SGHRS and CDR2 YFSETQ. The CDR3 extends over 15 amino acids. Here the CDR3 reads CAAPSGLADTGELFF. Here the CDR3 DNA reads TGCGCCGCCCCCTCCGGGCTAGCGGACACCGGGGAGCTGTTTTTT. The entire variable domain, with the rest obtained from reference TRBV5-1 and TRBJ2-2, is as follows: KAGVTQTPRYLIKTRGQQVTLSCSPISGHRSVSWYQQTPGQGLQFLFEYFSETQRNKGNFPGRFSGRQFSNSRSEMNVSTLELGDSALYLCAAPSGLADTGELFFGEGSRLTVL.

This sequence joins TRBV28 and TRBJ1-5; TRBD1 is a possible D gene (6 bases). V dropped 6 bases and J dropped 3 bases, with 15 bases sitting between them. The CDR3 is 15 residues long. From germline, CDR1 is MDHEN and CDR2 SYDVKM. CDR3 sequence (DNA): TGTGCCAGCAGGTCCACAGGGTTACTCAATCAGCCCCAGCATTTT. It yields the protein CASRSTGLLNQPQHF.